A selection of T cell receptor beta chains follows, all from one sample in a study of T cell responses to AZD1222 COVID-19 vaccine. Profiled with immunoSEQ multiplex PCR; TCRdb holds only in-frame clones, not every one. The table has about 70,000 clones, around 90% seen once. Sequenced here: peripheral blood, sampled 28 days after the second AZD1222 dose. These receptors came from an adult who received the AZD1222 COVID-19 vaccine. Each CDR3 is given with its conserved first and last residue. A D gene is named only where the DNA matches it firmly. Size tells how often a clone was seen (once, few, many) or the class of an expanded clone, and some rows leave it out.

d_call: .; v_call: TRBV24-1; clone_size: .; j_call: TRBJ2-1; cdr3_aa: CATSDAGKPNNEQFF; cdr3_nt: TGTGCCACCAGTGACGCGGGAAAGCCGAACAATGAGCAGTTCTTC
d_call: .; v_call: TRBV6-5; clone_size: .; j_call: TRBJ1-3; cdr3_aa: CASSQTSGNTIYF; cdr3_nt: TGTGCCAGCAGCCAGACCTCTGGAAACACCATATATTTT
d_call: .; v_call: TRBV7-3; clone_size: .; j_call: TRBJ2-3; cdr3_aa: CASSRSDEYTQYF; cdr3_nt: TGTGCCAGCAGCCGAAGCGACGAATATACGCAGTATTTT
d_call: .; v_call: TRBV4-2; clone_size: .; j_call: TRBJ1-2; cdr3_aa: CASSQGSTGPNYGYTF; cdr3_nt: TGTGCCAGCAGCCAAGGGTCAACAGGGCCTAACTATGGCTACACCTTC
d_call: .; v_call: TRBV5-6; clone_size: .; j_call: TRBJ1-2; cdr3_aa: CASSFDGRRSYTF; cdr3_nt: TGTGCCAGCAGCTTCGACGGGCGGCGAAGCTACACCTTC
d_call: .; v_call: TRBV6-1; clone_size: few; j_call: TRBJ1-5; cdr3_aa: CASSEKLPSVQWFSNQPQHF; cdr3_nt: TGTGCCAGCAGTGAAAAACTTCCTTCAGTTCAGTGGTTTAGCAATCAGCCCCAGCATTTT
d_call: .; v_call: TRBV9; clone_size: .; j_call: TRBJ2-1; cdr3_aa: CASSVETRGHNEQFF; cdr3_nt: TGTGCCAGCAGCGTTGAGACTAGGGGCCACAATGAGCAGTTCTTC
d_call: TRBD1; v_call: TRBV5-1; clone_size: once; j_call: TRBJ2-1; cdr3_aa: CASIPPTGDGEQFF; cdr3_nt: TGCGCCAGCATACCCCCGACAGGGGATGGTGAGCAGTTCTTC
d_call: TRBD1; v_call: TRBV6-5; clone_size: .; j_call: TRBJ2-5; cdr3_aa: CASISGQAVETQYF; cdr3_nt: TGTGCCAGCATTTCCGGACAGGCGGTAGAGACCCAGTACTTC
d_call: .; v_call: TRBV30; clone_size: .; j_call: TRBJ1-3; cdr3_aa: CAWSVSGPSGNTIYF; cdr3_nt: TGTGCCTGGAGTGTGTCGGGGCCTTCTGGAAACACCATATATTTT
d_call: .; v_call: TRBV6-1; clone_size: once; j_call: TRBJ1-1; cdr3_aa: CASSEGHSEAFF; cdr3_nt: TGTGCCAGCAGTGAAGGGCACTCTGAAGCTTTCTTT
d_call: TRBD1; v_call: TRBV6-5; clone_size: .; j_call: TRBJ2-1; cdr3_aa: CASSPLGQKNNEQFF; cdr3_nt: TGTGCCAGCAGCCCCTTGGGACAGAAGAACAATGAGCAGTTCTTC
d_call: .; v_call: TRBV6-5; clone_size: .; j_call: TRBJ1-5; cdr3_aa: CASSLGPINQPQHF; cdr3_nt: TGTGCCAGCAGTCTGGGACCGATCAATCAGCCCCAGCATTTT
d_call: .; v_call: TRBV6-5; clone_size: .; j_call: TRBJ1-4; cdr3_aa: CASSYSRLSEKLFF; cdr3_nt: TGTGCCAGCAGTTACTCGAGGTTGAGTGAAAAACTGTTTTTT
d_call: .; v_call: TRBV5-1; clone_size: .; j_call: TRBJ2-3; cdr3_aa: CASSWTDTQYF; cdr3_nt: TGCGCCAGCAGCTGGACAGATACGCAGTATTTT
d_call: .; v_call: TRBV7-3; clone_size: .; j_call: TRBJ1-1; cdr3_aa: CASSSQQNTEAFF; cdr3_nt: TGTGCCAGCAGCTCACAGCAAAACACTGAAGCTTTCTTT
d_call: .; v_call: TRBV10-3; clone_size: .; j_call: TRBJ2-7; cdr3_aa: CAISGGGSYEQYF; cdr3_nt: TGTGCCATCAGTGGGGGGGGCAGCTACGAGCAGTACTTC
d_call: TRBD2; v_call: TRBV7-9; clone_size: .; j_call: TRBJ2-5; cdr3_aa: CASRLSGRSEETQYF; cdr3_nt: TGTGCCAGCAGACTTAGCGGGAGAAGCGAAGAGACCCAGTACTTC
d_call: .; v_call: TRBV5-1; clone_size: .; j_call: TRBJ1-1; cdr3_aa: CASSLSRDTEAFF; cdr3_nt: TGCGCCAGCAGCTTGAGCAGGGATACTGAAGCTTTCTTT
d_call: TRBD1; v_call: TRBV4-3; clone_size: .; j_call: TRBJ2-7; cdr3_aa: CASSQGRGRYEQYF; cdr3_nt: TGCGCCAGCAGCCAAGGCAGGGGGCGGTACGAGCAGTACTTC
d_call: .; v_call: TRBV3-1/TRBV3-2; clone_size: .; j_call: TRBJ1-6; cdr3_aa: CASSQDASGRDNSPLHF; cdr3_nt: TGTGCCAGCAGCCAAGACGCCTCGGGTAGGGACAATTCACCCCTCCACTTT
d_call: TRBD2; v_call: TRBV10-2; clone_size: .; j_call: TRBJ2-7; cdr3_aa: CASSESGGRAYEQYF; cdr3_nt: TGCGCCAGCAGTGAGTCGGGGGGGAGGGCCTACGAGCAGTACTTC
d_call: TRBD1; v_call: TRBV7-2; clone_size: .; j_call: TRBJ1-3; cdr3_aa: CASRADRDPGNTIYF; cdr3_nt: TGTGCCAGCAGGGCTGACAGGGACCCTGGAAACACCATATATTTT
d_call: TRBD2; v_call: TRBV7-9; clone_size: .; j_call: TRBJ2-7; cdr3_aa: CASSYTGLAGDEQYF; cdr3_nt: TGTGCCAGCAGCTATACTGGACTAGCGGGAGACGAGCAGTACTTC
d_call: .; v_call: TRBV19; clone_size: .; j_call: TRBJ1-4; cdr3_aa: CASRTGSANEKLFF; cdr3_nt: TGTGCCAGTAGAACGGGATCGGCTAATGAAAAACTGTTTTTT
d_call: .; v_call: TRBV5-8; clone_size: .; j_call: TRBJ1-4; cdr3_aa: CASRGGRIATNEKLFF; cdr3_nt: TGTGCCAGCAGGGGGGGCAGGATAGCAACTAATGAAAAACTGTTTTTT
d_call: TRBD2; v_call: TRBV5-1; clone_size: .; j_call: TRBJ2-3; cdr3_aa: CASRLGLLGGTDTQYF; cdr3_nt: TGCGCCAGCAGACTGGGACTACTAGGCGGCACAGATACGCAGTATTTT
d_call: .; v_call: TRBV9; clone_size: .; j_call: TRBJ1-1; cdr3_aa: CASSVDQGWTEAFF; cdr3_nt: TGTGCCAGCAGCGTAGATCAGGGTTGGACTGAAGCTTTCTTT
d_call: TRBD2; v_call: TRBV6-4; clone_size: .; j_call: TRBJ2-2; cdr3_aa: CASSDLAGNTGELFF; cdr3_nt: TGTGCCAGCAGTGATTTAGCGGGAAACACCGGGGAGCTGTTTTTT
d_call: TRBD2; v_call: TRBV6-5; clone_size: once; j_call: TRBJ2-1; cdr3_aa: CASSYRGSGYNEQFF; cdr3_nt: TGTGCCAGCAGTTATCGGGGTAGCGGGTACAATGAGCAGTTCTTC
d_call: TRBD1; v_call: TRBV5-8; clone_size: .; j_call: TRBJ1-1; cdr3_aa: CARGQGLNTEAFF; cdr3_nt: TGTGCCAGGGGACAGGGGTTGAACACTGAAGCTTTCTTT
d_call: TRBD1; v_call: TRBV6-5; clone_size: .; j_call: TRBJ1-6; cdr3_aa: CASSLRQGGSPLHF; cdr3_nt: TGTGCCAGCAGTTTGAGACAGGGTGGGTCACCCCTCCACTTT
d_call: .; v_call: TRBV4-1; clone_size: .; j_call: TRBJ1-2; cdr3_aa: CASSPNPSGGEDGYTF; cdr3_nt: TGCGCCAGCAGCCCTAACCCGTCGGGGGGGGAGGATGGCTACACCTTC
d_call: .; v_call: TRBV18; clone_size: .; j_call: TRBJ1-1; cdr3_aa: CASSPEDGDWSTEAFF; cdr3_nt: TGTGCCAGCTCACCTGAGGATGGGGACTGGTCCACTGAAGCTTTCTTT
d_call: TRBD2; v_call: TRBV5-1; clone_size: .; j_call: TRBJ2-5; cdr3_aa: CASSRTSGRTETQYF; cdr3_nt: TGCGCCAGCAGCAGGACTAGCGGGAGAACAGAGACCCAGTACTTC